Listed below are T cell receptor beta chains from one sample, sequenced in a study of CD8 T cells in ankylosing spondylitis. TCRdb re-analysed the 5' RACE reads in MiXCR, keeping a single row per CDR3 protein. The sample records 50,000 to 70,000 distinct CDR3 sequences, about 6% being singletons. The material sequenced was synovial fluid, either unsorted or a sorted T cell fraction (not recorded which). The receptors were gathered from a male donor with ankylosing spondylitis. Each CDR3 is given with its conserved first and last residue. The D gene is left open where the match is weak. The size field is filled for only some rows; it gives once, few, many or a size class.

TRBV20-1	few	TRBJ2-3	NA	CSAGKSTDTQYF	TGCAGCGCCGGAAAGAGCACAGATACGCAGTATTTT
TRBV12-3/TRBV12-4	many	TRBJ2-3	TRBD2	CASTSGEGRAASTDTQYF	TGTGCCAGCACCTCCGGGGAGGGAAGGGCCGCGAGCACAGATACGCAGTATTTT
TRBV20-1	many	TRBJ2-2	TRBD2	CSAISGTSGRATGELFF	TGCAGTGCTATCTCCGGGACTAGCGGGAGAGCCACCGGGGAGCTGTTTTTT
TRBV20-1	many	TRBJ2-1	TRBD2	CSAASGSRYEQFF	TGCAGTGCCGCTAGCGGGAGTCGCTATGAGCAGTTCTTC
TRBV20-1	many	TRBJ2-5	NA	CSASPGAWQETQYF	TGCAGTGCGTCCCCGGGGGCCTGGCAAGAGACCCAGTACTTC
TRBV7-2	many	TRBJ2-2	NA	CASSLGGPPLAWELFF	TGTGCCAGCAGCTTAGGTGGCCCGCCGCTTGCCTGGGAGCTGTTTTTT
TRBV20-1	many	TRBJ2-5	TRBD2	CSASSPSGRMETQYF	TGCAGTGCTAGCTCCCCTAGCGGGAGAATGGAGACCCAGTACTTC
TRBV11-1	NA	TRBJ2-7	NA	CASSFPSVGRPYSYEQYF	TGTGCCAGCAGCTTCCCCTCTGTAGGGAGGCCCTACTCCTACGAGCAGTACTTC
TRBV7-8	many	TRBJ2-1	NA	CASSAWGDEQFF	TGTGCCAGCAGCGCTTGGGGGGATGAGCAGTTCTTC
TRBV12-3/TRBV12-4	many	TRBJ1-6	TRBD1	CASSESGTGGSPLHF	TGTGCCAGCAGCGAATCCGGGACAGGGGGTTCACCCCTCCACTTT
TRBV2	NA	TRBJ2-5	NA	CASSGLVGYRETQYF	TGTGCCAGCAGTGGGCTAGTGGGTTATCGAGAGACCCAGTACTTC
TRBV19	NA	TRBJ2-5	TRBD2	CASRTSGNQETQYF	TGTGCCTCCAGGACTAGCGGAAACCAAGAGACCCAGTACTTC
TRBV6-1	NA	TRBJ2-1	TRBD2	CASSKTSFEQFF	TGTGCCAGCAGTAAGACTAGCTTTGAGCAGTTCTTC
TRBV20-1	NA	TRBJ2-7	NA	CSAEPSGYEQYF	TGCAGTGCAGAGCCATCGGGTTACGAGCAGTACTTC
TRBV18	many	TRBJ2-7	NA	CASSEQETYEQYF	TGTGCCAGCTCAGAACAGGAGACCTACGAGCAGTACTTC